Listed here are 3 T cell receptor beta chains from one sample, sequenced in a study of regulatory T cells in long-lasting Graves disease. Indicated time point: persistent/refractory GD, antithyroid drugs over 5 years with positive TRAb. The TCR library was made from RNA extracted from PBMCs. Libraries of TCR beta came from iRepertoire HTBI primers plus Arm-PCR of CDR3 regions. Each CDR3 protein gets one entry after TCRdb re-called the multiplex PCR reads with MiXCR. The data hold about 460,000 distinct CDR3 sequences, with about 20% observed a single time. Specimen: peripheral blood mononuclear cells (PBMCs), collected when the disease was refractory, from a patient treated with antithyroid drugs. These receptors all stem from a female donor with Graves disease.

CDR3 region: CAISESPGIYGYTF. In nucleotides, the CDR3 is TGTGCCATCAGTGAGTCGCCAGGGATCTATGGCTACACCTTC. The rearrangement uses TRBV10-3 and TRBJ1-2; TRBD1 might be the D (5 bases). This CDR3 region has 14 residues. Per the germline V gene, CDR1 is ENHRY and CDR2 is SYGVKD. Trimming pared 0 bases from V and 4 bases from J, leaving 9 bases between.

This clonotype was seen many times. The CDR3 region is CASSQDFGNTEAFF. CDR3 DNA: TGTGCCAGCAGCCAAGATTTCGGAAACACTGAAGCTTTCTTT. The V and J genes are TRBV3-1 and TRBJ1-1; D ambiguous. This CDR3 is built from 14 residues. The V end was cut by 0 bases, the J end by 2 bases, with 7 bases between. Germline V CDR1 and CDR2: LGHDT, YNNKEL (reference sequence). The variable domain in full, with the rest retrieved from reference TRBV3-1 and TRBJ1-1, is DTAVSQTPKYLVTQMGNDKSIKCEQNLGHDTMYWYKQDSKKFLKIMFSYNNKELIINETVPNRFSPKSPDKAHLNLHINSLELGDSAVYFCASSQDFGNTEAFFGQGTRLTVV.

V and J are TRBV20-1 and TRBJ2-7; 7 bases map to TRBD1. This CDR3 spans 13 amino acids. V lost 3 bases, J lost 3 bases, and 5 bases stayed unmatched. Germline lookup yields CDR1 DFQATT and CDR2 SNEGSKA (reference sequence). The CDR3 DNA reads as TGCAGTGCTAGGAAAGGGGGCTTCTACGAGCAGTACTTC. It specifies CSARKGGFYEQYF.